This TCR beta chain was found in a study of glioma-infiltrating T cells. At the level of the study: Blood libraries targeted about 4- to 11-fold coverage of about a million T cells. Study-level findings and limits: Non-neoplastic patients had below-expected tissue-blood divergence, while all gliomas exceeded expectation.

Using RNA template, CDR3s of TCR alpha and beta were amplified with iRepertoire arm-PCR. TCRdb ran MiXCR on the multiplex PCR reads and lists one entry per CDR3 protein. This sample has around 350,000 distinct CDR3 sequences, with 41% found just once. This clonotype has a handful of counts. Its target is unknown. CDR3 size: 13 residues. Per the germline V gene, CDR1 is KGHSH and CDR2 is LQKENI. V gave up 5 bases and J gave up 6 bases, with 13 bases separating them. The chain joins TRBV18 to TRBJ1-1; D might be TRBD1 (5 bases). The sequence derives from a human donor with low-grade glioma or glioblastoma, undergoing nonglioma brain surgery, or in good health (not recorded which). The sequenced material came from glioma tissue, nonneoplastic brain tissue, or PBMCs (not recorded which). CDR3 loop: CASSSQDTSEAFF. The DNA for the CDR3 is TGTGCCAGCTCATCCCAGGACACTTCTGAAGCTTTCTTT.